The next 23 T cell receptor beta chains were all read from a single sample in a study of Tregs in tolerant kidney transplant recipients. Clones were read by immunoSEQ multiplex PCR, and TCRdb kept only the in-frame ones, dropping some. The profile shows roughly 120,000 clones, 92% of them singletons. Sequencing was performed on CD4+ T cells from blood. Receptors originate from a human donor in good health.

The J gene is TRBJ1-4, the V gene TRBV19; no clear D gene. The CDR3 runs 13 residues. Germline V gives CDR1 LNHDA, CDR2 SQIVND (reference sequence). Trimming took off 5 bases at V and 1 base at J, with 5 bases between the two ends. CDR3 coding DNA: TGTGCCAGTAGTCGGGGAACTAATGAAAAACTGTTTTTT. Its protein product is CASSRGTNEKLFF.

The V call is TRBV10-3, the J call TRBJ2-4, with TRBD2 matching 9 bases. The CDR3 has 16 residues. V shed 8 bases, J shed 0 bases, and the junction held 8 bases outside the gene matches. Germline-derived CDR1 and CDR2 are ENHRY and SYGVKD. The CDR3 reads CAIRADSGGAKNIQYF. As DNA, the CDR3 is TGTGCCATCCGTGCAGATAGCGGGGGAGCCAAAAACATTCAGTACTTC.

This clone turned up a few times. The chain joins TRBV2 to TRBJ1-5, with TRBD1 identical over 8 bases. The CDR3 is 15 residues long. CDR1 is SNHLY, CDR2 FYNNEI, per germline. V was clipped by 6 bases and J by 0 bases; unmatched bases: 4. CDR3 in amino acids: CASSQGANSNQPQHF. In DNA, the CDR3 is TGTGCCAGCAGCCAGGGGGCGAATAGCAATCAGCCCCAGCATTTT.

The rearrangement links TRBV18 to TRBJ1-5; TRBD1 agrees at 7 bases. Germline V gene data show CDR1 as KGHSH and CDR2 as LQKENI. The CDR3 contains 14 residues. The V segment lost 4 bases and the J segment 3 bases; nucleotides outside the gene matches: 3. The CDR3 DNA sequence: TGTGCCAGCTCACTACAGGGGAACAATCAGCCCCAGCATTTT. It is translated as CASSLQGNNQPQHF.

The J gene is TRBJ1-2, the V gene TRBV19, with TRBD1 matching 9 bases. Germline CDR1 is LNHDA and CDR2 is SQIVND (reference sequence). CDR3 length: 15 residues. Trimming removed 6 bases from V and 6 bases from J; junction bases left unmatched: 11. The CDR3 spells CASSRDTGGANGYTF. CDR3 DNA: TGTGCCAGTAGCCGGGACACAGGGGGCGCAAATGGCTACACCTTC. Full variable domain (missing parts from reference TRBV19 and TRBJ1-2): DGGITQSPKYLFRKEGQNVTLSCEQNLNHDAMYWYRQDPGQGLRLIYYSQIVNDFQKGDIAEGYSVSREKKESFPLTVTSAQKNPTAFYLCASSRDTGGANGYTFGSGTRLTVV.

The rearrangement uses TRBV6-5 and TRBJ2-7; 11 bases are shared with TRBD1. With V trimmed by 3 bases and J by 2 bases, 3 bases remained unmatched. Germline V gene sequence: CDR1 MNHEY, CDR2 SVGAGI. The CDR3 covers 15 residues. CDR3 bases: TGTGCCAGCAGTTATTCGGACAGGGGGCCCTACGAGCAGTACTTC. Translation gives CASSYSDRGPYEQYF.

The rearrangement uses TRBV2 and TRBJ2-3; D not certain. The CDR3 is made up of 10 amino acids. With 5 bases removed from V and 5 bases from J, the gap between germline ends came to 2 bases. CDR1 is SNHLY and CDR2 is FYNNEI in the germline V gene. CDR3 DNA sequence: TGTGCCAGCAGTAGAGATACGCAGTATTTT. As protein: CASSRDTQYF.

This clone was detected only once. The J gene is TRBJ2-2, the V gene TRBV4-1, with TRBD2 identical over 9 bases. Germline V gene sequence: CDR1 MGHRA, CDR2 YSYEKL. The CDR3 contains 16 residues. Trimming cost V 2 bases and J 6 bases; bases outside gene matches: 7. The CDR3, as DNA: TGCGCCAGCAGCCAACTAGCGGGGAGGTGGGCCGGGGAGCTGTTTTTT. The encoded protein is CASSQLAGRWAGELFF.

The chain combines TRBV28 with TRBJ2-2; TRBD2 aligns across 8 bases. This CDR3 is built from 15 residues. Per germline, CDR1 MDHEN and CDR2 SYDVKM. The trim removed 6 bases at V and 1 base at J, leaving 4 bases unmatched. The CDR3 sequence is CASSSGGVNTGELFF. The CDR3 DNA follows: TGTGCCAGCAGCTCCGGGGGGGTGAACACCGGGGAGCTGTTTTTT.

This clone showed up just once. Other DNA sequences within the sample encode an identical CDR3. The chain has TRBV5-1 and TRBJ1-4, with D maybe TRBD1 (6 bases). Germline V lookup: CDR1 SGHRS, CDR2 YFSETQ. V was shortened by 2 bases and J by 5 bases, with 10 bases between the two germline ends. This CDR3 comprises 14 residues. As DNA, the CDR3 is TGCGCCAGCAGCTTACAGGGCCTAAATGAAAAACTGTTTTTT. It is translated as CASSLQGLNEKLFF.

The V call is TRBV7-9, the J call TRBJ1-4, with 10 bases identical to TRBD1. With 5 bases clipped from V and 3 bases from J, the junction kept 6 bases outside the gene matches. The CDR3 is made up of 16 amino acids. Looked up from germline, CDR1 is SEHNR and CDR2 is FQNEAQ (reference sequence). Here the CDR3 reads CASSLGTGVANEKLFF. The CDR3 DNA follows: TGTGCCAGCAGCCTCGGGACAGGGGTTGCTAATGAAAAACTGTTTTTT.

The chain recombines TRBV23-1 with TRBJ2-1; 14 nucleotides match TRBD2. TRBV23-1 is sorted into the ORF group, with uncertain function. Trimming took 0 bases from V and 5 from J; bases not matched to a gene: 9. The CDR3 covers 19 residues. The CDR3: CASSQSRRLAGGPHNEQFF. The CDR3 DNA reads as TGCGCCAGCAGTCAATCCAGGCGACTAGCGGGAGGGCCTCACAATGAGCAGTTCTTC.

V is TRBV28 and J is TRBJ2-1, with TRBD2 matching 10 bases. V gave up 3 bases and J gave up 9 bases; unmatched junction bases: 17. The germline gives CDR1 MDHEN, CDR2 SYDVKM. There are 18 residues in the CDR3. As DNA, the CDR3 is TGTGCCAGCAGTTTGCGAAGGGATAGCGGGGGGTCGATGAGTGAGCAGTTCTTC. Protein: CASSLRRDSGGSMSEQFF.

In this sample, this clone turned up once. The chain joins TRBV4-1 to TRBJ2-7; unclear D gene. The CDR3 spans 16 residues. The V gene's germline CDR1 is MGHRA and CDR2 YSYEKL. V dropped 0 bases and J dropped 3 bases, with 15 bases sitting between them. DNA for the CDR3: TGCGCCAGCAGCCAAGAACTGATCGGCGGCGACTACGAGCAGTACTTC. This codes for CASSQELIGGDYEQYF.

This clone appeared once. Here the CDR3 reads CATGRGSDTQYF. The CDR3 DNA is TGTGCCACCGGGCGGGGGAGTGATACGCAGTATTTT. The rearrangement links TRBV10-3 to TRBJ2-3; 7 nucleotides line up with TRBD2. CDR1 and CDR2 from the germline V gene are ENHRY and SYGVKD. V gave up 10 bases and J gave up 6 bases; unmatched junction bases: 7. The CDR3 is 12 residues long.

This clone appeared once. The rearrangement links TRBV29-1 to TRBJ1-1; D perhaps matches TRBD1 (6 bases). Germline assignment: CDR1 SQVTM and CDR2 ANQGSEA. This CDR3 is 12 amino acids long. The CDR3 protein is CRVSGDNTEAFF. The CDR3 nucleotides are TGCAGGGTTTCAGGGGATAACACTGAAGCTTTCTTT.

The chain has TRBV12-5 and TRBJ2-1, with 10 bases fitting TRBD1. The V and J ends lost 5 bases and 0 bases, in that order; junction bases with no gene match: 10. The CDR3 consists of 18 residues. Germline V gene sequence: CDR1 LGHNT, CDR2 FRNRAP. The CDR3 bases are TGTGCTAGTGGTCCGGGACAGGGGTTAAGGAGCTCCTACAATGAGCAGTTCTTC. It translates to CASGPGQGLRSSYNEQFF.

This clone was recorded once. V usage is TRBV2 and J usage is TRBJ2-4; D remains ambiguous. CDR3 length: 14 amino acids. Germline CDR1 reads SNHLY; CDR2 reads FYNNEI. Between the trimmed V and J ends, which lost 6 bases and 4 bases, there was a span of 13 bases. This CDR3 is CASRAGLGKNIQYF. CDR3 nucleotides: TGTGCCAGCAGAGCCGGGCTCGGGAAAAACATTCAGTACTTC.

The chain has TRBV19 and TRBJ2-7, with 10 bases identical to TRBD1. Germline V gene lookup returns CDR1 LNHDA and CDR2 SQIVND (reference sequence). V lost 6 bases, J lost 4 bases, and 6 bases stayed unmatched. CDR3 size: 14 residues. CDR3 coding DNA: TGTGCCAGTAGGCGGACAGGGGGAGTATACGAGCAGTACTTC. It encodes CASRRTGGVYEQYF. The complete variable domain, with remaining parts taken from reference TRBV19 and TRBJ2-7, reads DGGITQSPKYLFRKEGQNVTLSCEQNLNHDAMYWYRQDPGQGLRLIYYSQIVNDFQKGDIAEGYSVSREKKESFPLTVTSAQKNPTAFYLCASRRTGGVYEQYFGPGTRLTVT.

V and J are TRBV30 and TRBJ2-6; 8 bases are a match to TRBD1. Germline V CDR1 and CDR2: GTSNPN, SVGIG (reference sequence). The CDR3 length is 17 residues. J lost 0 bases, V lost 1 base, and 5 bases had no gene match. CDR3 amino acids: CAWSGTGRSSGANVLTF. Here the CDR3 DNA reads TGTGCCTGGAGTGGGACAGGGCGATCCTCTGGGGCCAACGTCCTGACTTTC. Looking up the rest from reference TRBV30 and TRBJ2-6 gives the full variable domain: SQTIHQWPATLVQPVGSPLSLECTVEGTSNPNLYWYRQAAGRGLQLLFYSVGIGQISSEVPQNLSASRPQDRQFILSSKKLLLSDSGFYLCAWSGTGRSSGANVLTFGAGSRLTVL.

This sequence joins TRBV2 and TRBJ2-1, with no clear D. The CDR3 loop spans 11 amino acids. The germline V and J ends were trimmed by 8 bases and 3 bases, with 5 bases remaining between them. In germline, CDR1 is SNHLY, CDR2 FYNNEI. Here the CDR3 DNA reads TGTGCCAGCGACTTCTACAATGAGCAGTTCTTC. Protein product: CASDFYNEQFF.

This clone has only one observation. The chain's CDR3 is CASSEENFGKETQYF. CDR3 nucleotide sequence: TGTGCCAGCAGTGAAGAGAACTTTGGAAAAGAGACCCAGTACTTC. The chain employs TRBV2 and TRBJ2-5; D gene unclear. Trimming took 1 base from V and 3 from J, leaving 12 bases between them. There are 15 residues in the CDR3. The germline V gene has CDR1 SNHLY and CDR2 FYNNEI.

The V gene is TRBV18, the J gene TRBJ1-2, with 8 bases that match TRBD1. The germline CDR1 and CDR2 sequences are KGHSH and LQKENI. This CDR3 has 14 amino acids. Unmatched junction bases numbered 10, after V lost 6 bases and J lost 7 bases. The CDR3 is CASSPGQGGLGYTF. The CDR3 DNA reads as TGTGCCAGCTCTCCAGGACAGGGCGGTCTTGGCTACACCTTC.